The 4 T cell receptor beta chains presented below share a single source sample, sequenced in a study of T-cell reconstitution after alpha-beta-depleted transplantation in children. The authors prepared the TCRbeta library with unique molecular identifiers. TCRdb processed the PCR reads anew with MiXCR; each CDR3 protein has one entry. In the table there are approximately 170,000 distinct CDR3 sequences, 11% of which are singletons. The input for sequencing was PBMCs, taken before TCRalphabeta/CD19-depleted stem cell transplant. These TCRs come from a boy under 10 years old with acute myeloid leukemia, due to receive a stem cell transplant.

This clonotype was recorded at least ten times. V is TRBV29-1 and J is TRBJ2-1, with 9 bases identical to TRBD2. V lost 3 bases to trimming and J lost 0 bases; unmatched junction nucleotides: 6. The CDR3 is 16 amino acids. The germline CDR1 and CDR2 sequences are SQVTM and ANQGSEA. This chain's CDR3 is CSVEVAGVSSYNEQFF. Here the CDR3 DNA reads TGCAGCGTTGAGGTAGCGGGAGTTAGCTCCTACAATGAGCAGTTCTTC.

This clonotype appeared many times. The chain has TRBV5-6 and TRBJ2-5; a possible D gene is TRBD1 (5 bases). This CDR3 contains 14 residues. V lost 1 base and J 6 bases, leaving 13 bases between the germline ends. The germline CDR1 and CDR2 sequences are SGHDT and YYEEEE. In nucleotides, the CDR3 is TGTGCCAGCAGCTTGTCTGCAGGGCGGAAGACCCAGTACTTC. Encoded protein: CASSLSAGRKTQYF. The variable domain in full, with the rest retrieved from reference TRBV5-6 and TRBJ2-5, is DAGVTQSPTHLIKTRGQQVTLRCSPKSGHDTVSWYQQALGQGPQFIFQYYEEEERQRGNFPDRFSGHQFPNYSSELNVNALLLGDSALYLCASSLSAGRKTQYFGPGTRLLVL.

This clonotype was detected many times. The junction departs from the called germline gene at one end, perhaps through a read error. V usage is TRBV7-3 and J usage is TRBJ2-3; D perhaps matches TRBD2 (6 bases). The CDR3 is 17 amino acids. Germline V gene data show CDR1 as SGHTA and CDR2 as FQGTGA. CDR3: CASSSGRRLASTDTHYF. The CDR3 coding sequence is TGTGCCAGCAGCTCCGGGCGGAGGCTAGCGAGCACAGATACGCATTATTTT.

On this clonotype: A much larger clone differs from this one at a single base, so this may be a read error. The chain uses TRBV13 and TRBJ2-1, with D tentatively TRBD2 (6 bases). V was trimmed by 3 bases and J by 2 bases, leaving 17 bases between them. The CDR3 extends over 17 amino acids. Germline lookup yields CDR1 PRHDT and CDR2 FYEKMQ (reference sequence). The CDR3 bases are TGTGCCAGCAGCTTCTTAACTAGCATAAGCCCCTACAATGAGCAGTTCTTC. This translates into CASSFLTSISPYNEQFF.